What follows are 30 T cell receptor beta chains derived from one specimen sequenced in a study of spatial heterogeneity in lung cancer. One entry per CDR3 protein results from TCRdb running MiXCR on the 5' RACE reads. The data hold about 12,000 distinct CDR3 sequences, with around 15% observed a single time. As for time point: sample taken at primary tumor resection. Material for sequencing was whole RNA from tumor, nontumor lung or frozen PBMC, left unsorted. Sequencing used PBMCs, obtained at surgery. The source of these receptors is a female donor with early-stage non-small cell lung cancer.

About this clonotype itself: It may be a read error: a sequence one base away is much more abundant. V usage is TRBV7-9 and J usage is TRBJ2-7; D possibly matches TRBD1 or TRBD2 (5 bases each). CDR3 size: 15 residues. Germline CDR1 reads SEHNR; CDR2 reads FQNEAQ (reference sequence). The chain's CDR3 is CTSSPKPGPFYEQYF. DNA of the CDR3: TGTACCAGCAGCCCTAAACCGGGGCCCTTCTACGAGCAGTACTTC.

This clonotype is labeled as medium-sized. CDR3 in amino acids: CASSATGNEQFF. The CDR3, as DNA: TGTGCCAGCAGCGCGACAGGGAATGAGCAGTTCTTC. The genes are TRBV7-2 and TRBJ2-1, with TRBD1 matching 7 bases. This CDR3 has 12 amino acids. V was pared by 5 bases and J by 7 bases, with 2 bases of the junction left unmatched. Germline assignment: CDR1 SGHTA and CDR2 FQGNSA. Combining the CDR3 with reference TRBV7-2 and TRBJ2-1 gives the whole variable domain GAGVSQSPSNKVTEKGKDVELRCDPISGHTALYWYRQSLGQGLEFLIYFQGNSAPDKSGLPSDRFSAERTGGSVSTLTIQRTQQEDSAVYLCASSATGNEQFFGPGTRLTVL.

This clonotype occurred many times. This chain links TRBV2 with TRBJ1-1; 9 nucleotides line up with TRBD1. This CDR3 is 14 amino acids long. Germline V lookup: CDR1 SNHLY, CDR2 FYNNEI. The V and J ends lost 8 bases and 7 bases, in that order; junction bases with no gene match: 11. CDR3 nucleotides: TGTGCCAGCGGAGGACAGGGGACTGTGGGTGAAGCTTTCTTT. It specifies CASGGQGTVGEAFF.

Judged by abundance, this clonotype is medium-sized. The V call is TRBV29-1, the J call TRBJ2-5; a weak D match, TRBD1 (5 bases). Trimming took off 5 bases at V and 0 bases at J, with 7 bases between the two ends. Germline CDR1 SQVTM, CDR2 ANQGSEA. This CDR3 contains 12 residues. The CDR3 loop is CSVSRDQETQYF. CDR3 DNA sequence: TGCAGCGTTTCCAGGGACCAAGAGACCCAGTACTTC.

There are a few counts of this clonotype. The chain joins TRBV20-1 to TRBJ2-3; D might be TRBD2 (6 bases). The CDR3 is made up of 15 amino acids. The V gene's germline CDR1 is DFQATT and CDR2 SNEGSKA (reference sequence). V shed 7 bases and J shed 2 bases, with 19 bases lying between them. The CDR3 spells CSVRRSGPPTDTQYF. The CDR3 DNA is TGCAGTGTCAGACGTAGCGGACCCCCCACAGATACGCAGTATTTT.

This clonotype has a count of ten or more. This chain joins TRBV5-1 and TRBJ2-7, with D unresolved. V lost 1 base, J lost 1 base, and 15 bases lay in between. Germline assignment: CDR1 SGHRS and CDR2 YFSETQ. This CDR3 has 16 amino acids. CDR3 loop: CASSLQPASGSYEQYF. Written as DNA, the CDR3 is TGCGCCAGCAGCTTGCAGCCCGCGTCCGGATCCTACGAGCAGTACTTC.

In this sample, this clonotype turned up many times. The CDR3 protein is CAWSLRDRESEAFF. The CDR3 DNA reads as TGTGCCTGGAGCCTCCGGGACAGGGAGTCCGAAGCTTTCTTT. The V call is TRBV30, the J call TRBJ1-1; 9 bases line up with TRBD1. Germline V CDR1 and CDR2: GTSNPN, SVGIG (reference sequence). V lost 3 bases to trimming and J lost 8 bases; unmatched junction nucleotides: 10. The CDR3 spans 14 residues.

By share, this clonotype ranks as medium-sized. J is TRBJ2-2 and V is TRBV28; D remains ambiguous. Germline V CDR1 and CDR2: MDHEN, SYDVKM. The CDR3 extends over 12 amino acids. The ends were cut back, 6 bases at V and 3 bases at J, with 5 bases in the middle. In nucleotides, the CDR3 is TGTGCCAGCAGCGGAGACACCGGGGAGCTGTTTTTT. This sequence encodes CASSGDTGELFF.

This clonotype was seen many times. This chain uses TRBV7-2 with TRBJ2-1; TRBD2 matches 8 bases. The CDR3 consists of 15 residues. V was clipped by 5 bases and J by 2 bases; unmatched bases: 5. CDR1 SGHTA and CDR2 FQGNSA come from the germline V gene. The CDR3 loop is CASSRSGDPYNEQFF. The CDR3 DNA is TGTGCCAGCAGCCGTAGCGGGGACCCCTACAATGAGCAGTTCTTC.

Ten or more counts support this clonotype. The genes are TRBV19 and TRBJ2-7; the match to TRBD1 covers 9 bases. CDR1 and CDR2 (germline): LNHDA, SQIVND (reference sequence). J lost 2 bases, V lost 5 bases, and 10 bases had no gene match. The CDR3 sequence is 16 residues long. In DNA form, the CDR3 reads TGTGCCAGTAGTCTATCCCGCCGGACAGGGGCCTACGAGCAGTACTTC. Translation: CASSLSRRTGAYEQYF.

This clonotype was detected ten times or more. The rearrangement joins TRBV29-1 to TRBJ2-1; possibly TRBD2 for D (6 bases). There are 12 residues in the CDR3. Germline CDR1 and CDR2: SQVTM and ANQGSEA. Between the trimmed V and J ends, which lost 8 bases and 1 base, there was a span of 9 bases. The CDR3 nucleotides are TGCAGCCACGGGGGTTCCTACAATGAGCAGTTCTTC. It codes for CSHGGSYNEQFF.

This clonotype was seen at least ten times. This chain links TRBV28 with TRBJ2-7; no clear D. Germline CDR1 and CDR2: MDHEN and SYDVKM. The CDR3 runs 13 residues. Trimming cost V 2 bases and J 3 bases, with 8 bases left between them. The CDR3 region is CASSLVTRYEQYF. CDR3 sequence (DNA): TGTGCCAGCAGTTTAGTGACGCGCTACGAGCAGTACTTC.

This clonotype qualifies as medium-sized. V is TRBV29-1 and J is TRBJ2-5; possible D gene TRBD2, 7 bases. Germline CDR1 and CDR2: SQVTM and ANQGSEA. Trimming stripped 7 bases from V and 4 bases from J, with 16 bases between. The CDR3 spans 13 residues. CDR3: CSALQGRGETQYF. As DNA, the CDR3 is TGCAGCGCCCTTCAGGGGAGGGGAGAGACCCAGTACTTC.

The V call is TRBV19, the J call TRBJ2-5; 7 nucleotides align to TRBD2. The length of the CDR3 is 14 residues. The V and J ends lost 6 bases and 1 base, in that order; junction bases with no gene match: 5. From germline, CDR1 is LNHDA and CDR2 SQIVND (reference sequence). This chain's CDR3 is CASSRGTIQETQYF. CDR3 nucleotide sequence: TGTGCCAGTAGCCGGGGGACTATCCAAGAGACCCAGTACTTC.

This clonotype was detected many times. The CDR3 DNA is TGTGCCAGCACGGAGGGGGGGAGCTCCTACGAGCAGTACTTC. Translation gives CASTEGGSSYEQYF. The chain links TRBV28 to TRBJ2-7; tentatively, D is TRBD2 (7 bases). V gave up 7 bases and J gave up 0 bases, with 13 bases separating them. Germline V gives CDR1 MDHEN, CDR2 SYDVKM. This CDR3 contains 14 residues.

In this sample, this clonotype is medium-sized. The chain employs TRBV7-8 and TRBJ2-1; possible D gene TRBD1, 6 bases. This CDR3 has 17 residues. V was clipped by 5 bases and J by 6 bases, with 23 bases between them. In germline, CDR1 is SGHVS, CDR2 FQNEAQ. CDR3 bases: TGTGCCAGCAGCCCAGGACAGATTTTGAGGGCGGGCAATGAGCAGTTCTTC. As protein: CASSPGQILRAGNEQFF.

This clonotype was counted ten times or more. This chain uses TRBV5-1 with TRBJ2-3, with D possibly matching TRBD1 (6 bases). Germline CDR1 reads SGHRS; CDR2 reads YFSETQ. This CDR3 is built from 14 residues. V was shortened by 8 bases and J by 1 base, with 14 bases between the two germline ends. The CDR3: CASHLRQGTDTQYF. In nucleotides, the CDR3 is TGCGCCAGTCACCTCAGACAGGGCACAGATACGCAGTATTTT.

This clonotype was seen many times. This chain connects TRBV29-1 to TRBJ2-5; D is ambiguous. With 4 bases removed from V and 2 bases from J, the gap between germline ends came to 8 bases. The length of the CDR3 is 12 residues. Germline V gives CDR1 SQVTM, CDR2 ANQGSEA. CDR3 DNA sequence: TGCAGCGTTGTTGTCCGACAAGAGACCCAGTACTTC. As protein: CSVVVRQETQYF.

The chain employs TRBV12-3 or TRBV12-4 and TRBJ1-6; 8 bases are shared with TRBD1. There are 14 residues in the CDR3. The V gene end was trimmed by 7 bases and the J gene end by 10 bases; junction bases not matched to a gene: 9. The CDR3: CASTRQGQGSPLHF. CDR3 DNA: TGTGCCAGCACCCGACAGGGGCAAGGATCACCCCTCCACTTT.

In this sample, this clonotype turned up many times. The rearrangement joins TRBV29-1 to TRBJ2-1; D gene ambiguous. Germline V gene sequence: CDR1 SQVTM, CDR2 ANQGSEA. V lost 3 bases to trimming and J lost 15 bases, with 6 bases between them. The CDR3 has 8 residues. CDR3 residues: CSVDTWFF. The CDR3, as DNA: TGCAGCGTTGATACTTGGTTCTTC.

By share, this clonotype ranks as medium-sized. The rearrangement uses TRBV3-1 and TRBJ2-3; 9 bases map to TRBD2. V shed 7 bases and J 4 bases; nucleotides not matched to a gene: 9. Germline V lookup: CDR1 LGHDT, CDR2 YNNKEL (reference sequence). CDR3 length equals 15 residues. Here the CDR3 DNA reads TGTGCCAGCACCCCCGGAGCGGGGGGAGCAGATACGCAGTATTTT. Its protein product is CASTPGAGGADTQYF.

This clonotype is medium-sized in the sample. The J gene is TRBJ1-1, the V gene TRBV18, with D possibly TRBD1 on 6 matching bases. The V end lost 3 bases, the J end lost 4 bases, and 15 bases lay between the germline ends. Germline CDR1 reads KGHSH; CDR2 reads LQKENI. This CDR3 has 15 amino acids. The CDR3 sequence: CASSPLGAPGTEAFF. As DNA, the CDR3 is TGTGCCAGCTCACCTTTGGGGGCGCCGGGCACTGAAGCTTTCTTT.

Ten or more counts support this clonotype. V gene TRBV5-1 combines with J gene TRBJ2-5, with 10 bases fitting TRBD1. Germline values: CDR1 SGHRS, CDR2 YFSETQ. V shed 4 bases and J 5 bases; nucleotides not matched to a gene: 11. The CDR3 loop spans 16 amino acids. CDR3 coding DNA: TGCGCCAGCAGCATAGGACAGGGGGTGGCTTACGAGACCCAGTACTTC. This sequence encodes CASSIGQGVAYETQYF.

This clonotype was picked up many times. The V and J genes are TRBV19 and TRBJ2-1, with 8 bases aligning to TRBD1. The CDR3 is made up of 14 amino acids. The germline V gene encodes CDR1 LNHDA and CDR2 SQIVND (reference sequence). Trimming cost V 4 bases and J 8 bases; bases outside gene matches: 7. This CDR3 reads CASSSGQGVDEQFF. The CDR3 nucleotides read TGTGCCAGTAGTAGCGGACAGGGCGTGGATGAGCAGTTCTTC. The full variable domain, in which reference TRBV19 and TRBJ2-1 provide the parts outside the CDR3, is DGGITQSPKYLFRKEGQNVTLSCEQNLNHDAMYWYRQDPGQGLRLIYYSQIVNDFQKGDIAEGYSVSREKKESFPLTVTSAQKNPTAFYLCASSSGQGVDEQFFGPGTRLTVL.

This clonotype turned up a few times. The chain carries TRBV4-2 and TRBJ2-1; D may be TRBD1 (5 bases). Trimming stripped 0 bases from V and 0 bases from J, with 12 bases between. CDR3 length: 17 amino acids. The V gene's germline CDR1 is LGHNA and CDR2 YNFKEQ. CDR3 protein: CASSQDIGASSYNEQFF. CDR3 bases: TGTGCCAGCAGCCAAGATATAGGGGCAAGCTCCTACAATGAGCAGTTCTTC.

This clonotype was seen repeatedly, ten times or more. This chain uses TRBV20-1 with TRBJ2-7; 10 nucleotides align to TRBD1. The CDR3 totals 13 residues. The trim removed 6 bases at V and 5 bases at J, leaving 7 bases unmatched. Germline loops: CDR1 DFQATT, CDR2 SNEGSKA (reference sequence). The CDR3 sequence: CSADRGATDEQYF. The CDR3 DNA follows: TGCAGTGCGGACAGGGGGGCCACAGACGAGCAGTACTTC.

This clonotype appeared many times. This chain connects TRBV11-1 to TRBJ1-1; D remains ambiguous. From germline, CDR1 is SGHAT and CDR2 FQDESV (reference sequence). CDR3 size: 12 residues. Trimming cost V 10 bases and J 1 base, with 10 bases left between them. The CDR3 nucleotides read TGTGCCACCGGGTATCAGAACACTGAAGCTTTCTTT. Encoded protein: CATGYQNTEAFF.

This clonotype occurred many times. The CDR3: CASTIGDTQYF. As DNA, the CDR3 is TGTGCCAGCACCATCGGAGATACGCAGTATTTT. The V gene is TRBV12-3 or TRBV12-4, the J gene TRBJ2-3, with D uncertain. This CDR3 has 11 residues. Trimming stripped 7 bases from V and 5 bases from J, with 7 bases between.

This clonotype rates as medium-sized (0.01 to 0.1%). The chain is built from TRBV5-1 and TRBJ2-2, with TRBD1 identical over 8 bases. With V trimmed by 4 bases and J by 4 bases, 6 bases remained unmatched. CDR1 and CDR2 (germline): SGHRS, YFSETQ. The CDR3 is made up of 15 amino acids. CDR3 amino acids: CASSIQGAGTGELFF. The CDR3 nucleotides read TGCGCCAGCAGCATTCAGGGGGCGGGCACCGGGGAGCTGTTTTTT.

This clonotype was seen a handful of times. V gene TRBV7-2 combines with J gene TRBJ2-5; D is perhaps TRBD1 (7 bases). The CDR3 has 16 residues. V lost 0 bases, J lost 2 bases, and 13 bases lay in between. Germline values: CDR1 SGHTA, CDR2 FQGNSA. The CDR3 is CASSLAPGGLQETQYF. DNA for the CDR3: TGTGCCAGCAGCTTAGCTCCAGGGGGGCTACAAGAGACCCAGTACTTC.